One sample yielded the 5 T cell receptor beta chains listed below, sequenced in a study of T-cell reconstitution after alpha-beta-depleted transplantation in children (dated by TCRdb to about 2016). Receptor amplification or capture employed PCR. Sequencing instrument: Illumina HiSeq 2500. TCR library preparation used molecular barcoding, with unique molecular identifiers applied to normalize quantification of the TCRbeta repertoire. TCRdb cleaned the public reads at Q25 with fastp, built clones with MiXCR and kept in-frame beta chains. Here each entry gathers all rows of one CDR3 protein and keeps the most common genes and DNA. Counted in this sample were approximately 290,000 distinct CDR3 sequences; 11% of them appeared once. Of the sample, around 24% is held by the ten largest clones. Taken with the paper, the label for treatment or condition translates to: allogeneic hematopoietic cell transplantation with graft depleted of TCRalphabeta T cells and CD19 B cells.

The specimen comprised peripheral blood, sampled 180 days after TCRalphabeta/CD19-depleted stem cell transplant. The receptors shown here come from a male patient under 10 years old who had a stem cell transplant for chronic granulomatous disease, so the T cells may come from the graft donor.

This clonotype has ten or more counts. This chain uses TRBV5-5 with TRBJ2-3, with 13 bases aligning to TRBD2. With V trimmed by 4 bases and J by 4 bases, 9 bases remained unmatched. This CDR3 has 17 amino acids. Looked up from germline, CDR1 is SGHKS and CDR2 is YYEKEE (reference sequence). The CDR3 sequence: CASSHGLAGVPPDTQYF. CDR3 nucleotides: TGTGCCAGCAGCCACGGACTAGCGGGAGTACCTCCAGATACGCAGTATTTT.

The table lists this clonotype with many counts. The chain has TRBV7-3 and TRBJ2-7; 7 bases fit TRBD2. This CDR3 comprises 14 residues. V was clipped by 2 bases and J by 2 bases; unmatched bases: 3. Germline V gene data show CDR1 as SGHTA and CDR2 as FQGTGA. This CDR3 reads CASSLASGPYEQYF. The CDR3 region has the DNA TGTGCCAGCAGCTTAGCTAGCGGCCCCTACGAGCAGTACTTC.

The chain recombines TRBV14 with TRBJ2-7; the D is unclear. This CDR3 spans 18 amino acids. Germline V gene sequence: CDR1 SGHDN, CDR2 FVKESK. Trimming took off 1 base at V and 5 bases at J, with 24 bases between the two ends. CDR3 sequence reads: CASSQVPAWGDIGDEQYF. The CDR3 DNA sequence: TGTGCCAGCAGCCAAGTACCCGCGTGGGGTGACATCGGAGACGAGCAGTACTTC. The variable domain in full, completed from reference TRBV14 and TRBJ2-7, reads EAGVTQFPSHSVIEKGQTVTLRCDPISGHDNLYWYRRVMGKEIKFLLHFVKESKQDESGMPNNRFLAERTGGTYSTLKVQPAELEDSGVYFCASSQVPAWGDIGDEQYFGPGTRLTVT.

This clonotype was counted at least ten times. The genes are TRBV5-1 and TRBJ1-1, with D possibly being TRBD1 (6 bases). The CDR3 contains 14 residues. V was shortened by 2 bases and J by 1 base, with 9 bases between the two germline ends. Per germline, CDR1 SGHRS and CDR2 YFSETQ. CDR3 sequence reads: CASSLRTENTEAFF. DNA of the CDR3: TGCGCCAGCAGCTTACGGACAGAGAACACTGAAGCTTTCTTT.

This clonotype came up many times. The rearrangement joins TRBV5-1 to TRBJ1-5; D remains ambiguous. The length of the CDR3 is 14 residues. Per the germline V gene, CDR1 is SGHRS and CDR2 is YFSETQ. The V gene lost 5 bases and the J gene lost 2 bases, with 11 bases spanning the gap. CDR3 coding DNA: TGCGCCAGCAGGCCGGGTGAGGGCAATCAGCCCCAGCATTTT. Translation gives CASRPGEGNQPQHF.